The present TCR beta chain was sequenced within a study of cytomegalovirus exposure and HLA in healthy donors. Study-wide background: As an earlier analysis found, some 180 million T cells yielded over 95 million unique TCR beta sequences.

Concerning this clone itself: Its target is not known.

V was pared by 1 base and J by 6 bases, with 10 bases between. The CDR3 length is 14 residues. Germline lookup yields CDR1 SGHNT and CDR2 YYREEE (reference sequence). 13 Jbeta primers and 60 Vbeta primers were used for the PCR. The method was immunoSEQ multiplex PCR; TCRdb's version includes in-frame clones alone and lacks a portion of them. The top ten hold less than 1.5% of the sample, which has around 130,000 clones, 65% to 90% seen once. Notes on the study in general: The analysis excluded some indistinguishable V segments, including TRBV6-2 and TRBV6-3. Productive rates of about 87% or about 30% were seen for most TCR beta V segments in an earlier analysis.

This chain joins TRBV5-4 and TRBJ2-2; unclear D gene. The sequence was collected from a girl aged 2-9 years in good health and CMV-seronegative. The sequenced sample was PBMCs. The CDR3 reads CASSLNGFSGELFF. CDR3 DNA: TGTGCCAGCAGCTTGAACGGTTTCTCCGGGGAGCTGTTTTTT. Supplemented by reference TRBV5-4 and TRBJ2-2, the full variable domain reads ETGVTQSPTHLIKTRGQQVTLRCSSQSGHNTVSWYQQALGQGPQFIFQYYREEENGRGNFPPRFSGLQFPNYSSELNVNALELDDSALYLCASSLNGFSGELFFGEGSRLTVL.